Sequencing of this T cell receptor beta chain was carried out in a study of blood T cells in healthy people across ages. The CDR3 runs 13 residues. Germline V gene sequence: CDR1 SGHTA, CDR2 FQGNSA. Trimming pared 3 bases from V and 5 bases from J, leaving 10 bases between. General observations from the study: Changes in expanded clonotypes were possibly confounded, as the CMV status of donors was unknown.

A second PCR of about 7 to 11 cycles used a sample-barcoded 5' primer and a J-beta primer mix. MiXCR, run by TCRdb on the 5' RACE reads, gives a single entry per CDR3 protein. The sample yields approximately 2,000,000 distinct CDR3 sequences, 39% seen once. For this clonotype: No antigen is known for it.

Input material: blood. This chain connects TRBV7-2 to TRBJ1-2; weak D call: TRBD1 (6 bases). The source of this sequence is a human donor in good health. CDR3 sequence reads: CASSFGGQYGYTF. The CDR3 DNA reads TGTGCCAGCAGCTTCGGGGGGCAGTATGGCTACACCTTC.